This T cell receptor beta chain was recorded in a study of T cells after yellow fever vaccination. Across the study: SMART-Seq v4 Ultra Low Input prepared libraries from low-cell fractions.

UMIs were added to TCR cDNA along with a universal primer site when it was made by 5'RACE template switching. Each CDR3 protein is one row after TCRdb ran MiXCR on the 5' RACE reads. The table includes 200,000 to 300,000 distinct CDR3 sequences, about 7.1% detected once. General observations from the study: Re-detected after boosting: most primary clones, 96% of CD4 and 88% of CD8. On re-exposure, the response was weaker but peaked faster, at day 5 versus 15.

The germline CDR1 and CDR2 sequences are LNHNV and YYDKDF (reference sequence). The CDR3 consists of 13 residues. V was pared by 4 bases and J by 12 bases, with 16 bases between. This clonotype was seen more than once but under ten times. What it binds is not known. This specimen consisted of CD4+ T cells sorted from PBMCs, obtained 15 days after the yellow fever booster vaccination. The genes are TRBV15 and TRBJ2-1, with D maybe TRBD2 (6 bases). The TCR originated in a man between 25 and 39 years old who received the YFV17D yellow fever vaccine. In DNA, the CDR3 is TGTGCCACCAGCACCGGGACTTCCCTAGCGCAGTTCTTC. As protein: CATSTGTSLAQFF.